The present T cell receptor beta chain was sequenced within a study of T cell repertoires in cytomegalovirus infection. Study at large: Indications came from public TCR beta signatures; they pointed to CMV infection and to a matching HLA type. General study findings and limits: It was HLA-C-restricted CMV-specific TCR beta clonotypes that dominated the response ex vivo.

TCRdb re-called the reads with MiXCR, one entry per CDR3 protein. The top ten hold about an eighth of the sample, which has some 440,000 distinct CDR3 sequences, 25% to 40% seen once. Germline V gene data show CDR1 as DFQATT and CDR2 as SNEGSKA (reference sequence). Trimming took 1 base from V and 0 from J, leaving 13 bases between them. The CDR3 spans 16 residues. For this clonotype: Its antigen is not identified.

Material for sequencing was PBMCs. The sequence was obtained from a human donor in good health (CMV status not recorded). Some clones in this sample may be carry-over from other donors' samples. This chain joins TRBV20-1 and TRBJ2-1; D is uncertain. The CDR3 DNA sequence: TGCAGTGCTAGAGGTCTGGCAGGAAGCTCCTACAATGAGCAGTTCTTC. As protein: CSARGLAGSSYNEQFF.